A selection of T cell receptor beta chains follows, all from one sample in a study of blood T cells in healthy people across ages. TCRdb reprocessed the 5' RACE reads via MiXCR and lists one record per CDR3 protein. The repertoire has 450,000 to 700,000 distinct CDR3 sequences, roughly a quarter of them found once; the top ten carry around 20%. Sequencing was performed on blood. These TCRs come from an older woman in good health. The CDR3 runs from the conserved cysteine through the conserved F or W. D genes are given only for firm matches. Not every row has a clone size; where given, it reads once, few, many or a size class.

TRBJ1-4	-	TRBV7-2	few	CASSSSPLGKLFF	TGTGCCAGCAGCTCAAGCCCACTGGGTAAACTGTTTTTT
TRBJ2-7	TRBD1	TRBV29-1	-	CSVERTGYEQYF	TGCAGCGTTGAAAGGACAGGGTACGAGCAGTACTTC
TRBJ2-3	-	TRBV12-3/TRBV12-4	few	CASSLRASPTDTQYF	TGTGCCAGCAGTTTACGGGCTAGCCCCACAGATACGCAGTATTTT
TRBJ2-6	-	TRBV27	-	CASSLLGLNSGGANVLTF	TGTGCCAGCAGTTTATTGGGACTGAATTCAGGAGGGGCCAACGTCCTGACTTTC
TRBJ2-1	TRBD2	TRBV11-2	-	CASSAMGLAGINEQFF	TGTGCCAGCAGCGCCATGGGACTAGCGGGAATTAATGAGCAGTTCTTC
TRBJ2-4	TRBD2	TRBV29-1	few	CSVRSGGGKNIRYF	TGCAGCGTTCGCAGCGGGGGGGGCAAAAACATTCGGTACTTC
TRBJ2-5	TRBD1	TRBV4-3	-	CASSQDQTPGGPKTQYF	TGCGCCAGCAGCCAAGATCAAACACCAGGGGGCCCGAAGACCCAGTACTTC
TRBJ2-1	TRBD1	TRBV7-9	few	CASSPPGGFYNEQFF	TGTGCCAGCAGCCCCCCAGGGGGCTTCTACAATGAGCAGTTCTTC
TRBJ2-2	TRBD2	TRBV4-2	-	CASSQVKLAGGGELFF	TGTGCCAGCAGCCAAGTAAAACTAGCGGGGGGCGGGGAGCTGTTTTTT
TRBJ2-1	TRBD2	TRBV20-1	-	CSAIPSGGRNEQFF	TGCAGTGCTATTCCTAGCGGGGGAAGGAATGAGCAGTTCTTC
TRBJ2-2	-	TRBV7-9	-	CASRPAGSGTGELFF	TGTGCCAGCAGACCCGCGGGGAGTGGGACCGGGGAGCTGTTTTTT
TRBJ2-3	-	TRBV5-1	-	CASSSGGGDTQYF	TGCGCCAGCAGCTCCGGTGGTGGAGATACGCAGTATTTT
TRBJ2-7	-	TRBV25-1	-	CVSSAGPSYEQYF	TGTGTCAGCAGTGCTGGTCCCTCCTACGAGCAGTACTTC
TRBJ1-4	-	TRBV5-1	many	CASSVAGTNEKLFF	TGCGCCAGCAGCGTTGCCGGGACTAATGAAAAACTGTTTTTT
TRBJ1-2	-	TRBV12-3/TRBV12-4	few	CASSFVTNYGYTF	TGTGCCAGCAGCTTCGTAACCAACTATGGCTACACCTTC
TRBJ2-3	-	TRBV7-2	-	CASSLGAGYTDTQYF	TGTGCCAGCAGCTTAGGGGCGGGGTACACAGATACGCAGTATTTT
TRBJ2-5	TRBD1	TRBV6-5	-	CASSYSMTGQETQYF	TGTGCCAGCAGTTACTCGATGACAGGGCAAGAGACCCAGTACTTC
TRBJ2-1	-	TRBV10-3	-	CAIRAGGRSSYNEQFF	TGTGCCATCAGGGCCGGAGGCCGCAGCTCCTACAATGAGCAGTTCTTC
TRBJ2-1	-	TRBV7-2	-	CASSARDLYNEQFF	TGTGCCAGCAGCGCACGGGACTTATACAATGAGCAGTTCTTC
TRBJ2-1	TRBD2	TRBV4-1	-	CASSQAGLAGGPGNEQFF	TGCGCCAGCAGCCAAGCGGGGCTAGCGGGGGGGCCGGGGAATGAGCAGTTCTTC
TRBJ2-5	TRBD2	TRBV7-2	-	CASSLALGGGANTQYF	TGTGCCAGCAGCTTAGCGCTCGGCGGGGGGGCCAACACCCAGTACTTC
TRBJ1-1	TRBD1	TRBV7-3	few	CASSEREDRVYEAFF	TGTGCCAGCAGCGAACGAGAGGACAGGGTATATGAAGCTTTCTTT
TRBJ2-5	TRBD1	TRBV7-2	few	CASSLVRTGDRYQETQYF	TGTGCCAGCAGCTTAGTGAGGACAGGGGACAGATACCAAGAGACCCAGTACTTC
TRBJ2-7	TRBD1	TRBV4-1	-	CASSQRAGTAYEQYF	TGCGCCAGCAGCCAACGAGCTGGGACAGCCTACGAGCAGTACTTC
TRBJ2-4	-	TRBV7-2	-	CASSLSRGLAKNIQYF	TGTGCCAGCAGCTTAAGCAGGGGTCTAGCCAAAAACATTCAGTACTTC
TRBJ1-2	-	TRBV5-5	-	CASSPSHSHYGYTF	TGTGCCAGCAGTCCATCACACAGTCACTATGGCTACACCTTC
TRBJ2-5	-	TRBV20-1	-	CSARDSRETQYF	TGCAGTGCTAGAGACAGTCGGGAGACCCAGTACTTC
TRBJ1-2	-	TRBV3-1	few	CASSPLWEPYGYTF	TGTGCCAGCAGCCCCCTCTGGGAGCCCTATGGCTACACCTTC
TRBJ1-4	-	TRBV11-2	few	CASSQALGNEKLFF	TGTGCCAGCAGCCAGGCCCTGGGTAATGAAAAACTGTTTTTT
TRBJ2-7	TRBD1	TRBV27	-	CASSPRRQGYEQYF	TGTGCCAGCAGTCCAAGACGACAGGGTTACGAGCAGTACTTC